Given below is one TCR beta chain in context. The data stem from a study of blood T cell repertoires in COVID-19. In the study overall: The samples span acute and convalescent COVID-19 from the United States, Italy and Spain.

Profiled with immunoSEQ multiplex PCR; TCRdb holds only in-frame clones, not every one. This sample yields over 250,000 clones, of which about 91% are seen a single time; roughly 2.7% belongs to the top ten. Patients in Seattle were enrolled during active infection, then followed longitudinally. Germline values: CDR1 MNHNS, CDR2 SASEGT. The V segment lost 1 base and the J segment 5 bases; nucleotides outside the gene matches: 7. The CDR3 contains 15 residues. Sequenced: peripheral blood. This clonotype was obtained from a person aged 18 to 35 with COVID-19, enrolled during active disease. The chain joins TRBV6-1 to TRBJ1-2, with 7 bases lining up with TRBD1. CDR3 in amino acids: CASSEEGARGYGYTF. The CDR3 nucleotides are TGTGCCAGCAGTGAAGAGGGGGCGCGCGGGTATGGCTACACCTTC.